Sequencing of this T cell receptor (beta chain) was carried out in a study of cytomegalovirus exposure and HLA in healthy donors. Study observations and caveats: A list of approximately 160 TCR beta chains associated with cytomegalovirus was given.

13 Jbeta primers and 60 Vbeta primers were used for the PCR. Profiling relied on immunoSEQ multiplex PCR, and the TCRdb table lists in-frame clones only, not all of them. The sample consists of about 170,000 clones, 65% to 85% of them appearing once. The CDR3 has 12 residues. In germline, CDR1 is MDHEN, CDR2 SYDVKM. Trimming removed 6 bases from V and 1 base from J, with 6 bases in between. About this clone: What it binds is unknown.

This sequence originates from a woman aged 45-65 years in good health and CMV-seropositive. The sample was PBMCs. The chain has TRBV28 and TRBJ1-1; no clear D. The CDR3: CASSRQNTEAFF. The CDR3 DNA is TGTGCCAGCAGCCGACAGAACACTGAAGCTTTCTTT.